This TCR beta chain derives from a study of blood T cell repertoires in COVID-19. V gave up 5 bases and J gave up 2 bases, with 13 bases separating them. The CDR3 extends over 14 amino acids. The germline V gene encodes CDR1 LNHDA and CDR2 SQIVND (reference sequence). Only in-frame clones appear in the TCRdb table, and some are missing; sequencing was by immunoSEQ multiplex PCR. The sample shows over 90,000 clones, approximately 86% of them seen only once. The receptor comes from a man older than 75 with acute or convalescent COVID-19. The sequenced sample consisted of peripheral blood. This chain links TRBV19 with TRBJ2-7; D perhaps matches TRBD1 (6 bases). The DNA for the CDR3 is TGTGCCAGTAGTCGCCGGGACACCACCTACGAGCAGTACTTC. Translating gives CASSRRDTTYEQYF.